This entry lists 29 T cell receptor beta chains sequenced from one sample in a study of blood T cell repertoires in COVID-19. Generated by immunoSEQ multiplex PCR, the TCRdb table keeps only in-frame clones and is missing some. The sample comprises 130,000 or so clones, about 89% of which are singletons, and around 18% rests with the top ten. The sequencing input was peripheral blood. Every receptor here comes from a man aged 45-65 years with active or convalescent COVID-19.

This clone occurred once. The chain recombines TRBV6-5 with TRBJ2-3, with no clear D. The CDR3 sequence is 15 residues long. V was pared by 5 bases and J by 2 bases, with 14 bases between. Germline CDR1 MNHEY, CDR2 SVGAGI. In nucleotides, the CDR3 is TGTGCCAGCAGTCCGAGAACAGCAGTCACAGATACGCAGTATTTT. Translated: CASSPRTAVTDTQYF.

The genes are TRBV7-9 and TRBJ2-7; 12 bases fit TRBD2. Trimming at V came to 4 bases and at J to 4 bases, leaving 5 bases not matched to a gene. The germline V gene encodes CDR1 SEHNR and CDR2 FQNEAQ (reference sequence). The CDR3 runs 15 residues. The CDR3 is CASSYLAGGPYEQYF. The DNA for the CDR3 is TGTGCCAGCAGCTATCTAGCGGGAGGGCCTTACGAGCAGTACTTC.

The genes are TRBV30 and TRBJ1-1; unclear D gene. V lost 2 bases and J lost 4, with 8 bases in between. The germline CDR1 and CDR2 sequences are GTSNPN and SVGIG (reference sequence). CDR3 length equals 12 residues. The CDR3, as DNA: TGTGCCTGGAGTCCATTTAGCACTGAAGCTTTCTTT. Its protein product is CAWSPFSTEAFF.

The chain couples TRBV5-6 to TRBJ2-7, with TRBD2 identical over 12 bases. Trimming cost V 3 bases and J 5 bases; bases outside gene matches: 3. Per the germline V gene, CDR1 is SGHDT and CDR2 is YYEEEE. The CDR3 runs 14 residues. Here the CDR3 reads CASSWTSGTHEQYF. CDR3 bases: TGTGCCAGCAGCTGGACTAGCGGGACCCACGAGCAGTACTTC.

Here the CDR3 reads CASSLRGDRNEQFF. Here the CDR3 DNA reads TGTGCCAGCAGCTTACGGGGGGATCGCAATGAGCAGTTCTTC. V usage is TRBV7-2 and J usage is TRBJ2-1; TRBD2 matches at 7 bases. The germline gives CDR1 SGHTA, CDR2 FQGNSA. The CDR3 contains 14 residues. The trim removed 2 bases at V and 6 bases at J, leaving 4 bases unmatched.

The V and J genes are TRBV20-1 and TRBJ2-1; TRBD2 agrees at 9 bases. Germline V gene lookup returns CDR1 DFQATT and CDR2 SNEGSKA (reference sequence). Trimming cost V 3 bases and J 6 bases; bases outside gene matches: 6. This CDR3 contains 14 residues. DNA for the CDR3: TGCAGTGCTAGTCCCAGCGGGAGGTTCAATGAGCAGTTCTTC. This codes for CSASPSGRFNEQFF.

This rearrangement joins TRBV4-3 to TRBJ2-7; 9 nucleotides line up with TRBD1. V shed 4 bases, J shed 1 base, and the junction held 5 bases outside the gene matches. CDR3 size: 15 residues. The germline gives CDR1 LGHNA, CDR2 YSLEER. The CDR3 bases are TGCGCCAGCAGCCGGACCGGGACAGGGTCCTACGAGCAGTACTTC. Amino acid sequence: CASSRTGTGSYEQYF.

This chain joins TRBV6-5 and TRBJ2-7; possibly TRBD2 for D (6 bases). Trimming removed 6 bases at V and 3 bases at J, with 18 bases between. This CDR3 has 15 residues. CDR1 and CDR2 (germline): MNHEY, SVGAGI. CDR3 protein: CASRSPGSGDYEQYF. The CDR3 region has the DNA TGTGCCAGCAGGTCCCCAGGGTCGGGGGACTACGAGCAGTACTTC.

The chain is built from TRBV9 and TRBJ1-1, with D tentatively TRBD1 (6 bases). V lost 4 bases to trimming and J lost 1 base, with 11 bases between them. The CDR3 is 14 amino acids. The V gene's germline CDR1 is SGDLS and CDR2 YYNGEE. The CDR3 loop is CASSRDTWNTEAFF. Written as DNA, the CDR3 is TGTGCCAGCAGCCGGGACACATGGAACACTGAAGCTTTCTTT.

The CDR3 coding sequence is TGTGCCAGCAGCTTTGCGGGAGGGCCATATCCCAATGAGCAGTTCTTC. Amino acids: CASSFAGGPYPNEQFF. The genes are TRBV11-2 and TRBJ2-1; 9 bases align to TRBD2. This CDR3 is 16 amino acids long. From germline, CDR1 is SGHAT and CDR2 FQNNGV. The ends lost 3 bases at V and 6 bases at J; junction bases unmatched: 9. The full variable domain, in which reference TRBV11-2 and TRBJ2-1 provide the parts outside the CDR3, is EAGVAQSPRYKIIEKRQSVAFWCNPISGHATLYWYQQILGQGPKLLIQFQNNGVVDDSQLPKDRFSAERLKGVDSTLKIQPAKLEDSAVYLCASSFAGGPYPNEQFFGPGTRLTVL.

The chain couples TRBV27 to TRBJ1-4, with 7 bases identical to TRBD1. There are 14 residues in the CDR3. J was trimmed by 10 bases and V by 4 bases; bases with no gene match: 9. CDR1 is MNHEY, CDR2 SMNVEV, per germline (reference sequence). CDR3 region: CASSWDSGEGKLFF. The CDR3 region has the DNA TGTGCCAGCAGTTGGGACAGTGGAGAGGGAAAACTGTTTTTT.

This clone appeared once. The same CDR3 can be traced to other DNA sequences in this sample. This sequence joins TRBV11-3 and TRBJ2-2; TRBD1 might be the D (7 bases). Germline V gene sequence: CDR1 SGHNT, CDR2 YENEEA. The CDR3 has 15 residues. The V gene lost 5 bases and the J gene lost 5 bases, with 15 bases spanning the gap. DNA for the CDR3: TGTGCCAGCAGCCTAAGACAGGGAGGAACCGGGGAGCTGTTTTTT. This translates into CASSLRQGGTGELFF.

The chain employs TRBV19 and TRBJ1-6, with TRBD1 as a possible D gene (5 bases). The CDR3 loop spans 14 amino acids. Trimming took off 2 bases at V and 7 bases at J, with 9 bases between the two ends. Germline V gene lookup returns CDR1 LNHDA and CDR2 SQIVND (reference sequence). CDR3 sequence reads: CASSINRPNSPLHF. DNA for the CDR3: TGTGCCAGTAGTATAAACAGGCCAAATTCACCCCTCCACTTT.

J is TRBJ1-4 and V is TRBV3-1 (or the pseudogene TRBV3-2), with a possible D match to TRBD1 (6 bases). CDR1 and CDR2 (germline): LGHDT, YNNKEL (reference sequence). The CDR3 consists of 15 residues. Trimming took 4 bases from V and 4 from J, leaving 13 bases between them. The CDR3 coding sequence is TGTGCCAGCAGCCGGCACGGGACACTTAATGAAAAACTGTTTTTT. Its protein product is CASSRHGTLNEKLFF.

This clone appeared once. The chain recombines TRBV2 with TRBJ1-4, with D uncertain. Germline V lookup: CDR1 SNHLY, CDR2 FYNNEI. The CDR3 is 13 amino acids. V lost 7 bases and J 3 bases, leaving 9 bases between the germline ends. The CDR3 reads CASTGRANEKLFF. CDR3 nucleotides: TGTGCCAGCACGGGGAGGGCTAATGAAAAACTGTTTTTT.

The rearrangement uses TRBV25-1 and TRBJ1-1, with 8 nucleotides matching TRBD1. Germline CDR1 reads MGHDK; CDR2 reads SYGVNS. The CDR3 has 15 amino acids. The J segment lost 1 base and the V segment lost 4 bases, leaving 5 bases of the junction unmatched. CDR3 bases: TGTGCCAGCAGTGCTGCAGGGGGCGCGAACACTGAAGCTTTCTTT. Amino acids: CASSAAGGANTEAFF.

This chain uses TRBV19 with TRBJ2-2, with TRBD2 matching 10 bases. CDR3 length: 16 amino acids. The germline gives CDR1 LNHDA, CDR2 SQIVND (reference sequence). V lost 8 bases to trimming and J lost 6 bases; unmatched junction nucleotides: 12. The CDR3 protein is CASRTLTSGVSGELFF. The CDR3 region has the DNA TGTGCCAGTCGCACCCTTACTAGCGGGGTATCCGGGGAGCTGTTTTTT.

This clone was observed once. The chain recombines TRBV7-6 with TRBJ2-7, with TRBD2 identical over 12 bases. Germline assignment: CDR1 SGHVS and CDR2 FNYEAQ. This CDR3 comprises 16 residues. V was clipped by 2 bases and J by 2 bases; unmatched bases: 4. CDR3 sequence (DNA): TGTGCCAGCAGCTTAACTAGCGGGAGGATTACCTACGAGCAGTACTTC. This gives the protein CASSLTSGRITYEQYF.

The J gene is TRBJ2-1, the V gene TRBV7-7; D possibly corresponds to TRBD1 (6 bases). Per germline, CDR1 SSHAT and CDR2 FNYEAQ (reference sequence). The length of the CDR3 is 15 residues. Trimming left V 5 bases short and J 2 bases short, with 13 bases between. The DNA of the CDR3 is TGTGCCAGCAGCCCGCAGGGGACCACCTACAATGAGCAGTTCTTC. Its protein is CASSPQGTTYNEQFF.

This sequence joins TRBV3-1 (or the pseudogene TRBV3-2) and TRBJ2-3, with D uncertain. The germline V and J ends were trimmed by 4 bases and 2 bases, with 10 bases remaining between them. CDR1 and CDR2 from the germline V gene are LGHDT and YNNKEL (reference sequence). The CDR3 is 14 residues long. CDR3 DNA: TGTGCCAGCAGCCGAGACTTATACACAGATACGCAGTATTTT. It codes for CASSRDLYTDTQYF.

The chain is built from TRBV29-1 and TRBJ2-5; 9 bases are shared with TRBD2. The CDR3 contains 15 residues. Trimming removed 1 base from V and 0 bases from J; junction bases left unmatched: 3. Germline CDR1 reads SQVTM; CDR2 reads ANQGSEA. CDR3 sequence: CSVEGAGGYQETQYF. The CDR3 DNA reads as TGCAGCGTTGAAGGGGCGGGGGGGTACCAAGAGACCCAGTACTTC.

The gene calls are TRBV6-2 or TRBV6-3 and TRBJ2-3; 11 bases are shared with TRBD2. Germline trimming cut 6 bases from V and 2 bases from J; bases unmatched to any gene: 16. The germline CDR1 and CDR2 sequences are MNHEY and SVGEGT. The CDR3 covers 19 residues. As DNA, the CDR3 is TGTGCCAGCAGCCCTACACTAGCGGGAGCCTCCCCGGCCACAGATACGCAGTATTTT. It is translated as CASSPTLAGASPATDTQYF.

V and J are TRBV7-7 and TRBJ2-5; no definite D call. This CDR3 has 14 residues. CDR1 is SSHAT, CDR2 FNYEAQ, per germline (reference sequence). Trimming pared 5 bases from V and 2 bases from J, leaving 12 bases between. CDR3 protein: CASSPLSGQETQYF. The CDR3 DNA sequence: TGTGCCAGCAGCCCTCTATCGGGTCAAGAGACCCAGTACTTC. Together with reference TRBV7-7 and TRBJ2-5, the CDR3 gives the full variable domain: GAGVSQSPRYKVTKRGQDVTLRCDPISSHATLYWYQQALGQGPEFLTYFNYEAQPDKSGLPSDRFSAERPEGSISTLTIQRTEQRDSAMYRCASSPLSGQETQYFGPGTRLLVL.

V and J are TRBV4-3 and TRBJ1-6; TRBD1 matches 9 bases. This CDR3 region has 16 residues. Trimming at V came to 6 bases and at J to 9 bases, leaving 12 bases not matched to a gene. The germline V gene encodes CDR1 LGHNA and CDR2 YSLEER. The CDR3 spells CASSQRSGTGFSPLHF. In DNA form, the CDR3 reads TGCGCCAGCAGTCAACGATCCGGGACAGGGTTTTCACCCCTCCACTTT.

V usage is TRBV11-2 and J usage is TRBJ2-7; D uncertain. This CDR3 is 16 amino acids long. Germline V gene lookup returns CDR1 SGHAT and CDR2 FQNNGV. Deletions cut 0 bases from V and 2 bases from J, with 14 bases between. The CDR3 region is CASSLEGGNRAYEQYF. CDR3 nucleotide sequence: TGTGCCAGCAGCTTAGAAGGTGGAAACAGAGCCTACGAGCAGTACTTC.

In its sample, this clone was seen once. The chain joins TRBV23-1 to TRBJ2-1; 10 bases are a match to TRBD1. TRBV23-1 falls under the ORF class, with uncertain function. CDR3 length equals 17 residues. V shed 6 bases, J shed 0 bases, and the junction held 8 bases outside the gene matches. The DNA for the CDR3 is TGCGCCAGCAGCGGACAGGGGGGACTAAGCTCCTACAATGAGCAGTTCTTC. Protein sequence: CASSGQGGLSSYNEQFF.

Only one count was recorded for this clone. The rearrangement links TRBV19 to TRBJ2-7, with 10 nucleotides matching TRBD1. CDR3 length: 14 amino acids. Trimming at V came to 5 bases and at J to 4 bases, leaving 5 bases not matched to a gene. Germline V gives CDR1 LNHDA, CDR2 SQIVND (reference sequence). CDR3 loop: CASSVRQGAYEQYF. The CDR3 bases are TGTGCCAGTAGTGTCCGACAGGGGGCTTACGAGCAGTACTTC. The full variable domain, in which reference TRBV19 and TRBJ2-7 provide the parts outside the CDR3, is DGGITQSPKYLFRKEGQNVTLSCEQNLNHDAMYWYRQDPGQGLRLIYYSQIVNDFQKGDIAEGYSVSREKKESFPLTVTSAQKNPTAFYLCASSVRQGAYEQYFGPGTRLTVT.

The rearrangement joins TRBV29-1 to TRBJ2-5; 11 bases agree with TRBD1. V shed 7 bases, J shed 2 bases, and the junction held 3 bases outside the gene matches. This CDR3 has 13 residues. CDR1 and CDR2 from the germline V gene are SQVTM and ANQGSEA. This CDR3 is CSGGQGGQETQYF. In nucleotides, the CDR3 is TGCAGCGGGGGACAGGGGGGACAAGAGACCCAGTACTTC.

The chain carries TRBV15 and TRBJ1-5; D ambiguous. This CDR3 is 13 amino acids long. V was clipped by 1 base and J by 13 bases, with 14 bases between them. The germline V gene encodes CDR1 LNHNV and CDR2 YYDKDF (reference sequence). The CDR3, as DNA: TGTGCCACCAGCAGAGGTGGTGAGCGAAGACAGCATTTT. Translated: CATSRGGERRQHF.